The clone carrying this T cell receptor (beta chain) came up once. Antigen specificity is unknown. The data stem from a study of vaccination effects on CD4 cells after COVID-19. Study in general: Vaccination of participants consisted of two doses of either the BNT162b2 or mRNA-1273 vaccine.

Before any sequencing was done, the ViraFEST assay used viral peptide pools to expand antigen-specific CD4+ T cells. Investigators separated out CD4+ T cells once 10 days of culture had passed. The vaccine recipients had no prior SARS-CoV-2 infection, with negative nucleocapsid antibodies. Every well housed roughly 2.1 million PBMC, which grew in culture alongside around 9.9 IU/ml IL-2 and 8.5 to 10 ug/ml peptides. A half-volume exchange with IL-2 medium occurred on days 3 and 7. The table came from immunoSEQ multiplex PCR; TCRdb's copy has only in-frame clones and leaves some out. The data contain approximately 30,000 clones, roughly two thirds of them singletons. V lost 4 bases and J lost 4; bases outside the gene matches: 5. This CDR3 spans 16 amino acids. Germline V gives CDR1 LGHDT, CDR2 YNNKEL (reference sequence).

This TCR came from a human donor who received a COVID-19 vaccine. The gene calls are TRBV3-1 (or the pseudogene TRBV3-2) and TRBJ2-1; 12 bases map to TRBD2. This specimen was CD4+ T cells from PBMCs cultured with SARS-CoV-2 spike peptides, taken before COVID-19 vaccination. CDR3 in amino acids: CASSRGLAGSYNEQFF. In DNA, the CDR3 is TGTGCCAGCAGCCGTGGACTAGCGGGATCTTACAATGAGCAGTTCTTC.